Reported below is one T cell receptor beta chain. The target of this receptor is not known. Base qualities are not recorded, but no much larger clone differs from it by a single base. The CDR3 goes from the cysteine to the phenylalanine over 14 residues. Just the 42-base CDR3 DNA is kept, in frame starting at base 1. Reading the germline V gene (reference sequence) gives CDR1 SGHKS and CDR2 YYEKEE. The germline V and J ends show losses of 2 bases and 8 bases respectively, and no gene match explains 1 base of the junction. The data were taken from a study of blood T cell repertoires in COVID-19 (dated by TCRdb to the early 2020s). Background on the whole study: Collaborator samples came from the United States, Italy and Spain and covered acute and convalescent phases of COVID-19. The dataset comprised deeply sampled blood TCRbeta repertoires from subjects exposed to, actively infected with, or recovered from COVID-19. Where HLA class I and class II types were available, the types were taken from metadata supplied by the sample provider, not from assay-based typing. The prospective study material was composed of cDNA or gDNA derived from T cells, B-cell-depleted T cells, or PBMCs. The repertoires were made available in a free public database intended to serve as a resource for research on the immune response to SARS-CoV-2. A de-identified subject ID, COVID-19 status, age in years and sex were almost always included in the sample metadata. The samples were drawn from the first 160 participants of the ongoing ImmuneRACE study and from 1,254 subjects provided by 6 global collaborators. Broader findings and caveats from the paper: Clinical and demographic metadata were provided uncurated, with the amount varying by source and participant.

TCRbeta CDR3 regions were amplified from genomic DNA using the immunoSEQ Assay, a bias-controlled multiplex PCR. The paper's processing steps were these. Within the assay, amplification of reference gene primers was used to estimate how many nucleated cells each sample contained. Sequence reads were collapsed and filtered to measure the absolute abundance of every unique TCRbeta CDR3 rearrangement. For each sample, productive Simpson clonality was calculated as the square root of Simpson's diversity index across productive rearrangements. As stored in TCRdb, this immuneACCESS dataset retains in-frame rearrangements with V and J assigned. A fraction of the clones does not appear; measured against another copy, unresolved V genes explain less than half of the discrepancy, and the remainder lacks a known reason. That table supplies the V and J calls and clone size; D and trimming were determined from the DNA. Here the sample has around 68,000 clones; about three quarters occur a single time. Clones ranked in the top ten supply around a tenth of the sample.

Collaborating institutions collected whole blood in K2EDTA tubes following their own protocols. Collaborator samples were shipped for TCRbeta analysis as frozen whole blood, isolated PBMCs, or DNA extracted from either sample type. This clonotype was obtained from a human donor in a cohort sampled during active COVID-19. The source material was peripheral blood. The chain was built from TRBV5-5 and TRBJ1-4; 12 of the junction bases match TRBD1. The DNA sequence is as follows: TGTGCCAGCAGCTTCGGGACAGGGGGCGAAAAACTGTTTTTT. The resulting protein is CASSFGTGGEKLFF.